This T cell receptor beta chain was documented in a study of technical replicates of blood from a handful of donors. This CDR3 comprises 17 residues. V shed 4 bases, J shed 3 bases, and the junction held 15 bases outside the gene matches. Per germline, CDR1 MNHEY and CDR2 SMNVEV (reference sequence). Only in-frame clones appear in the TCRdb table, and some are missing; sequencing was by immunoSEQ multiplex PCR. The table includes about 62,000 clones, over 85% detected once. The clonotype comes from a human donor in good health. Some clones in this sample may be carry-over from other donors' samples. V usage is TRBV27 and J usage is TRBJ2-7, with 7 bases that match TRBD1. The specimen was PBMCs. CDR3 nucleotide sequence: TGTGCCAGCAGTTCCCGATCAGGGGGAATAGGGGTCTACGAGCAGTACTTC. Translation: CASSSRSGGIGVYEQYF.